The entry below describes one TCR beta chain. This entry belongs to a study of blood T cell repertoires in COVID-19. As for the study in general: Sites in the United States, Italy and Spain provided acute and convalescent COVID-19 samples. Sample material is recorded as cDNA or gDNA derived from T cells, B-cell-depleted T cells, or PBMCs.

Profiled with immunoSEQ multiplex PCR; TCRdb holds only in-frame clones, not every one. Here the sample spans about 45,000 clones, approximately 87% being singletons. The germline gives CDR1 MNHEY, CDR2 SVGEGT. The trim removed 6 bases at V and 11 bases at J, leaving 11 bases unmatched. The CDR3 consists of 15 residues. This receptor was identified in a human donor in a cohort sampled during active COVID-19. The sequenced sample was peripheral blood. J is TRBJ1-6 and V is TRBV6-2 or TRBV6-3, with 9 bases that match TRBD1. The CDR3 nucleotides read TGTGCCAGCAGCCCTAGGAGGGACAGGGCTGCACCCCTCCACTTT. Its translation is CASSPRRDRAAPLHF.